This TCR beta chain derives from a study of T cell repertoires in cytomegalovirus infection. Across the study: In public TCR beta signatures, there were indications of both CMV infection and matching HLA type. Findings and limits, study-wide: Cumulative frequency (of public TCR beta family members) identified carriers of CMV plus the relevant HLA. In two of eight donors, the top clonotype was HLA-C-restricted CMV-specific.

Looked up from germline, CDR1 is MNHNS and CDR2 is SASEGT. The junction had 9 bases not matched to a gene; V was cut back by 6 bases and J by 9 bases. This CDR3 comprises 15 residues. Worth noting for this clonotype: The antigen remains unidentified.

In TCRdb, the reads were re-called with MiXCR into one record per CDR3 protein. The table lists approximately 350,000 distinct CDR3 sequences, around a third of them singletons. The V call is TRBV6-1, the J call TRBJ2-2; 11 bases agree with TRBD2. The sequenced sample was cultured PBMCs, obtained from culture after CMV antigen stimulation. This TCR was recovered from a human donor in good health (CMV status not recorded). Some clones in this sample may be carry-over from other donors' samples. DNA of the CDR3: TGTGCCAGCAGCTCTACTAGCGGGGGCCGTAGGGAGCTGTTTTTT. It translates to CASSSTSGGRRELFF.